The 21 T cell receptor beta chains below all came from one sample that was sequenced in a study of early T cells in non-severe SARS-CoV-2 infection. Each CDR3 protein gets one entry after TCRdb re-called the 5' RACE reads with MiXCR. This sample has tens of thousands of distinct CDR3 sequences, with 5% found just once. The sample taken for sequencing was whole blood. These receptors were obtained from an adult who was a healthcare worker with PCR-confirmed SARS-CoV-2 infection or an uninfected control (not recorded which).

The V call is TRBV7-3, the J call TRBJ1-1; D remains ambiguous. Germline V gene data show CDR1 as SGHTA and CDR2 as FQGTGA. The V and J ends lost 2 bases and 1 base respectively, with 5 bases between them. The CDR3 runs to 13 residues. Here the CDR3 DNA reads TGTGCCAGCAGCTTACAACCGAACACTGAAGCTTTCTTT. This gives the protein CASSLQPNTEAFF.

Only one count was recorded for this clonotype. The CDR3 bases are TGTGCCTGGAGTGGCGGGGCAGTCACAGATACGCAGTATTTT. It encodes CAWSGGAVTDTQYF. The chain has TRBV30 and TRBJ2-3; tentatively, D is TRBD2 (6 bases). The V gene lost 1 base and the J gene lost 2 bases, with 10 bases spanning the gap. The germline CDR1 and CDR2 sequences are GTSNPN and SVGIG (reference sequence). CDR3 length: 14 amino acids.

This clonotype has ten or more counts. The CDR3 bases are TGTGCCAGCAGTCGCCAAGACACAATTCAGCCCCAGCATTTT. It codes for CASSRQDTIQPQHF. V usage is TRBV12-3 or TRBV12-4 and J usage is TRBJ1-5; D is uncertain. This CDR3 spans 14 amino acids. Trimming removed 5 bases from V and 6 bases from J, with 14 bases in between.

This clonotype was detected only a few times. The rearrangement links TRBV6-2 or TRBV6-3 to TRBJ2-5; D is possibly TRBD1 (5 bases). The CDR3 is made up of 14 amino acids. Germline V CDR1 and CDR2: MNHEY, SVGEGT. Trimming pared 5 bases from V and 4 bases from J, leaving 14 bases between. The CDR3 reads CASSPRGLGETQYF. The DNA of the CDR3 is TGTGCCAGCAGTCCTAGGGGCCTCGGAGAGACCCAGTACTTC.

This clonotype was counted many times. The rearrangement uses TRBV20-1 and TRBJ2-4; TRBD1 aligns across 9 bases. V lost 6 bases to trimming and J lost 8 bases; unmatched junction nucleotides: 8. The CDR3 sequence is 13 residues long. The V gene's germline CDR1 is DFQATT and CDR2 SNEGSKA (reference sequence). CDR3 region: CSAIGTGRDIQYF. CDR3 nucleotide sequence: TGCAGTGCAATAGGGACAGGGAGAGACATTCAGTACTTC.

This clonotype occurred a few times. V is TRBV29-1 and J is TRBJ1-2; D is unclear. Germline CDR1 reads SQVTM; CDR2 reads ANQGSEA. CDR3 length equals 14 residues. Deletions cut 6 bases from V and 4 bases from J, with 18 bases between. The CDR3 loop reads CSVGGGREIYGYTF. The CDR3 bases are TGCAGCGTGGGTGGCGGGCGGGAGATCTATGGCTACACCTTC.

This clonotype was seen ten or more times. CDR3 sequence reads: CIPGVSYGYTF. The CDR3 DNA reads TGCATCCCGGGGGTGTCCTATGGCTACACCTTC. The chain joins TRBV20-1 to TRBJ1-2; possibly TRBD1 for D (5 bases). This CDR3 spans 11 amino acids. Germline CDR1 and CDR2: DFQATT and SNEGSKA (reference sequence).

This clonotype was counted ten times or more. The gene calls are TRBV28 and TRBJ1-2; D call uncertain. The CDR3 has 14 amino acids. CDR1 is MDHEN and CDR2 is SYDVKM in the germline V gene. The V end was cut by 2 bases, the J end by 10 bases, with 17 bases between. Written as DNA, the CDR3 is TGTGCCAGCAGTTTACCCGCCTCCCCCTTGCCCTACACCTTC. The encoded protein is CASSLPASPLPYTF.

There are many counts of this clonotype. This sequence joins TRBV7-8 and TRBJ2-5; maybe TRBD2 (5 bases). This CDR3 contains 13 residues. The V gene lost 6 bases and the J gene lost 5 bases, with 13 bases spanning the gap. CDR1 SGHVS and CDR2 FQNEAQ come from the germline V gene. The DNA for the CDR3 is TGTGCCAGCAGTAGCGACTGGTGGGAGACCCAGTACTTC. Its protein is CASSSDWWETQYF.

This chain uses TRBV25-1 with TRBJ1-1; D is possibly TRBD1 (6 bases). The V and J ends lost 6 bases and 4 bases respectively, with 15 bases between them. Germline assignment: CDR1 MGHDK and CDR2 SYGVNS. The CDR3 totals 14 residues. The CDR3 coding sequence is TGTGCCAGCAGCCACGAAGGGGGTCGCACTGAAGCTTTCTTT. It is translated as CASSHEGGRTEAFF.

This clonotype was recorded many times. The chain couples TRBV6-5 to TRBJ1-6; 7 bases map to TRBD1. This CDR3 spans 15 amino acids. In germline, CDR1 is MNHEY, CDR2 SVGAGI. V shed 5 bases, J shed 9 bases, and the junction held 10 bases outside the gene matches. CDR3 DNA: TGTGCCAGCAGTACGACAGGGCTTTCGCGTTCACCCCTCCACTTT. It codes for CASSTTGLSRSPLHF.

This clonotype was seen more than once but under ten times. V usage is TRBV28 and J usage is TRBJ1-6, with D perhaps TRBD1 (6 bases). Between the trimmed V and J ends, which lost 6 bases and 10 bases, there was a span of 19 bases. The germline gives CDR1 MDHEN, CDR2 SYDVKM. The CDR3 loop spans 15 amino acids. The CDR3 DNA reads as TGTGCCAGCAGCCCGACGGGGGGCTCTTGGTCACCCCTCCACTTT. Protein sequence: CASSPTGGSWSPLHF.

The V and J genes are TRBV28 and TRBJ2-5; possible D gene TRBD1, 5 bases. Germline V CDR1 and CDR2: MDHEN, SYDVKM. This CDR3 spans 14 amino acids. The V end was cut by 4 bases, the J end by 5 bases, with 14 bases between. The CDR3 nucleotides read TGTGCCAGCAGTTCCCTAGGGGTTGGGGAGACCCAGTACTTC. It codes for CASSSLGVGETQYF. The whole variable domain, filled in from reference TRBV28 and TRBJ2-5, reads DVKVTQSSRYLVKRTGEKVFLECVQDMDHENMFWYRQDPGLGLRLIYFSYDVKMKEKGDIPEGYSVSREKKERFSLILESASTNQTSMYLCASSSLGVGETQYFGPGTRLLVL.

The chain carries TRBV7-8 and TRBJ2-1; D might be TRBD1 (6 bases). CDR1 and CDR2 (germline): SGHVS, FQNEAQ. The CDR3 covers 15 residues. V was shortened by 1 base and J by 4 bases, with 11 bases between the two germline ends. As DNA, the CDR3 is TGTGCCAGCAGCTTAGGGTGGGGGACATACAATGAGCAGTTCTTC. This gives the protein CASSLGWGTYNEQFF.

This sequence joins TRBV5-1 and TRBJ2-7, with D possibly being TRBD1 (6 bases). The germline CDR1 and CDR2 sequences are SGHRS and YFSETQ. Trimming stripped 7 bases from V and 2 bases from J, with 16 bases between. The CDR3 is made up of 14 amino acids. CDR3 loop: CASGQVTGAYEQYF. CDR3 nucleotides: TGCGCCAGCGGCCAAGTGACAGGAGCCTACGAGCAGTACTTC. The full variable domain, with the rest looked up from reference TRBV5-1 and TRBJ2-7, is KAGVTQTPRYLIKTRGQQVTLSCSPISGHRSVSWYQQTPGQGLQFLFEYFSETQRNKGNFPGRFSGRQFSNSRSEMNVSTLELGDSALYLCASGQVTGAYEQYFGPGTRLTVT.

This clonotype was counted between two and nine times. The chain carries TRBV12-3 or TRBV12-4 and TRBJ2-7, with TRBD1 matching over 10 bases. The CDR3 has 15 amino acids. After removal of 5 bases from V and 3 bases from J, the junction contained 7 bases not matched to a gene. The CDR3 reads CASSPGTGVHYEQYF. DNA for the CDR3: TGTGCCAGCAGTCCAGGGACAGGGGTGCACTACGAGCAGTACTTC.

This clonotype was observed many times. This rearrangement joins TRBV19 to TRBJ1-2; D is perhaps TRBD1 (5 bases). Germline CDR1 LNHDA, CDR2 SQIVND (reference sequence). The V end was cut by 8 bases, the J end by 4 bases, with 17 bases between. CDR3 length: 14 amino acids. DNA for the CDR3: TGTGCCAGTCGGGACGGACCCGGGCCCTATGGCTACACCTTC. Translated: CASRDGPGPYGYTF.

This clonotype was picked up a small number of times. The chain combines TRBV19 with TRBJ2-1; TRBD2 matches at 7 bases. Trimming removed 3 bases from V and 4 bases from J; junction bases left unmatched: 6. The CDR3 loop spans 15 amino acids. From germline, CDR1 is LNHDA and CDR2 SQIVND (reference sequence). The CDR3 region is CASSISQAGYNEQFF. The CDR3 region has the DNA TGTGCCAGTAGTATCTCCCAAGCGGGATACAATGAGCAGTTCTTC.

This clonotype was counted once. V usage is TRBV6-2 or TRBV6-3 and J usage is TRBJ2-3; 11 bases line up with TRBD1. The CDR3 is 13 amino acids. The V and J ends lost 10 bases and 5 bases, in that order; junction bases with no gene match: 5. In germline, CDR1 is MNHEY, CDR2 SVGEGT. The CDR3 protein is CATGQGALDTQYF. In DNA form, the CDR3 reads TGTGCCACCGGACAGGGGGCGTTAGATACGCAGTATTTT.

This clonotype was counted ten times or more. The chain is built from TRBV27 and TRBJ1-2; D is uncertain. Germline V gene data show CDR1 as MNHEY and CDR2 as SMNVEV (reference sequence). This CDR3 is 14 amino acids long. Trimming cost V 5 bases and J 8 bases, with 18 bases left between them. The CDR3 is CASSPLRNFWGYTF. CDR3 bases: TGTGCCAGCAGTCCGCTCCGGAATTTTTGGGGCTACACCTTC.

The CDR3 DNA reads as TGTGCCAGCAGCCGCCTAGGCGGGACAGAACAAGAGACCCAGTACTTC. Amino acid sequence: CASSRLGGTEQETQYF. The J gene is TRBJ2-5, the V gene TRBV14; maybe TRBD1 (7 bases). The CDR3 has 16 amino acids. The germline CDR1 and CDR2 sequences are SGHDN and FVKESK. The ends were cut back, 4 bases at V and 2 bases at J, with 17 bases in the middle.